This TCR beta chain was sequenced in a study of T cells in Graves' hyperthyroidism and ophthalmopathy. V shed 2 bases, J shed 6 bases, and the junction held 7 bases outside the gene matches. CDR3 length: 15 amino acids. In germline, CDR1 is MNHEY, CDR2 SMNVEV (reference sequence). Those patients with uncontrolled infection, other autoimmune disease, pregnancy or lactation were excluded. Amplification of TCR beta CDR3 regions used RNA as the template. A first-round RT-PCR of the TCR CDR3 used the HTBI primer set. A single record per CDR3 protein comes from TCRdb applying MiXCR to the multiplex PCR reads. The sample yields about 300,000 distinct CDR3 sequences, roughly 19% seen once. Whole-study findings and limits: Blood also showed most of the thyroid clonotypes that were expanded above 0.001.

This clonotype was picked up a small number of times. Its antigen is not identified. This sequence originates from a man between 50 and 59 years old with Graves' ophthalmopathy. The V gene is TRBV27, the J gene TRBJ2-1, with 7 bases that match TRBD2. Sequenced input: blood. The chain's CDR3 is CASSLIREVGNEQFF. The DNA for the CDR3 is TGTGCCAGCAGTTTAATACGGGAGGTCGGCAATGAGCAGTTCTTC.